What follows are 27 T cell receptor beta chains derived from one specimen sequenced in a study of blood T cell repertoires in COVID-19. Some clones are missing from TCRdb's copy, which holds only in-frame ones; the method was immunoSEQ multiplex PCR. The repertoire holds about 95,000 clones, over 70% seen once, with roughly 25% in the top ten. Sequenced material: peripheral blood. These receptors were taken from a man older than 75 with active or convalescent COVID-19.

V usage is TRBV6-2 or TRBV6-3 and J usage is TRBJ1-2, with D maybe TRBD1 (5 bases). Germline lookup yields CDR1 MNHEY and CDR2 SVGEGT. The V end was cut by 2 bases, the J end by 3 bases, with 7 bases between. The CDR3 is 13 residues long. The CDR3 region has the DNA TGTGCCAGCAGTTACGGGGACTACTATGGCTACACCTTC. Protein: CASSYGDYYGYTF.

The chain employs TRBV18 and TRBJ2-5, with D perhaps matching TRBD1 (6 bases). Germline loops: CDR1 KGHSH, CDR2 LQKENI. V shed 3 bases and J shed 1 base, with 9 bases lying between them. The CDR3 loop spans 14 amino acids. The CDR3 spells CASSPGAPQETQYF. CDR3 sequence (DNA): TGTGCCAGCTCACCGGGGGCCCCCCAAGAGACCCAGTACTTC.

The V call is TRBV3-1 (or the pseudogene TRBV3-2), the J call TRBJ2-3; D unclear. The CDR3 has 14 amino acids. With 5 bases removed from V and 2 bases from J, the gap between germline ends came to 11 bases. Looked up from germline, CDR1 is LGHDT and CDR2 is YNNKEL (reference sequence). CDR3 loop: CASSETVDTDTQYF. Written as DNA, the CDR3 is TGTGCCAGCAGCGAAACAGTAGACACAGATACGCAGTATTTT.

The rearrangement uses TRBV5-1 and TRBJ2-2; 7 bases are shared with TRBD1. With 3 bases clipped from V and 9 bases from J, the junction kept 14 bases outside the gene matches. The V gene's germline CDR1 is SGHRS and CDR2 YFSETQ. The CDR3 runs to 16 residues. CDR3 amino acids: CASSSYLRDSLRELFF. The CDR3 bases are TGCGCCAGCAGCTCCTATCTCCGGGACAGCCTTCGGGAGCTGTTTTTT.

V usage is TRBV7-2 and J usage is TRBJ1-2; 11 positions agree with TRBD1. The CDR3 runs 17 residues. J lost 3 bases, V lost 1 base, and 7 bases had no gene match. Germline V gives CDR1 SGHTA, CDR2 FQGNSA. CDR3 sequence reads: CASSLGADRGLYYGYTF. CDR3 bases: TGTGCCAGCAGCTTAGGTGCGGACAGGGGGCTCTACTATGGCTACACCTTC.

CDR3 in DNA: TGTGCCAGTAGCGGGACTAGCGGGGGACCCTACAATGAGCAGTTCTTC. This codes for CASSGTSGGPYNEQFF. This rearrangement joins TRBV19 to TRBJ2-1, with 14 bases aligning to TRBD2. The length of the CDR3 is 16 residues. Germline loops: CDR1 LNHDA, CDR2 SQIVND (reference sequence). Unmatched junction bases numbered 3, after V lost 6 bases and J lost 2 bases.

This chain uses TRBV9 with TRBJ2-1; possible D gene TRBD2, 5 bases. The CDR3 is 15 amino acids. The V gene lost 1 base and the J gene lost 4 bases, with 12 bases spanning the gap. Germline assignment: CDR1 SGDLS and CDR2 YYNGEE. The CDR3 loop reads CASSVRGSEYNEQFF. In nucleotides, the CDR3 is TGTGCCAGCAGCGTACGGGGTAGTGAGTACAATGAGCAGTTCTTC.

The chain is built from TRBV3-1 (or the pseudogene TRBV3-2) and TRBJ2-7, with 8 bases that match TRBD1. The V and J ends lost 4 bases and 3 bases, in that order; junction bases with no gene match: 8. The CDR3 is 15 residues long. CDR1 and CDR2 (germline): LGHDT, YNNKEL (reference sequence). The CDR3 DNA reads TGTGCCAGCAGCCTCGGGGCAGGGGGCGACTACGAGCAGTACTTC. Amino acid sequence: CASSLGAGGDYEQYF.

This clone has just a few counts. The rearrangement uses TRBV7-8 and TRBJ1-1; TRBD1 aligns across 7 bases. From germline, CDR1 is SGHVS and CDR2 FQNEAQ. The junction had 9 bases not matched to a gene; V was cut back by 5 bases and J by 3 bases. The CDR3 extends over 15 amino acids. CDR3 sequence reads: CASSPPGQSYTEAFF. The CDR3, as DNA: TGTGCCAGCAGCCCACCGGGACAGTCATACACTGAAGCTTTCTTT.

CDR3 protein: CASSEPHDQPQHF. CDR3 coding DNA: TGTGCCAGCAGTGAACCCCATGATCAGCCCCAGCATTTT. J is TRBJ1-5 and V is TRBV2, with D unresolved. Germline lookup yields CDR1 SNHLY and CDR2 FYNNEI. The CDR3 sequence is 13 residues long. The V end lost 2 bases, the J end lost 5 bases, and 7 bases lay between the germline ends.

The chain employs TRBV4-1 and TRBJ2-5; D might be TRBD1 (5 bases). V lost 0 bases and J 4 bases, leaving 9 bases between the germline ends. CDR1 and CDR2 from the germline V gene are MGHRA and YSYEKL. The CDR3 loop spans 14 amino acids. The CDR3 sequence: CASSQDQGPETQYF. The CDR3 nucleotides are TGCGCCAGCAGCCAAGACCAGGGCCCAGAGACCCAGTACTTC.

This sequence joins TRBV7-2 and TRBJ2-7; D possibly corresponds to TRBD1 (6 bases). V lost 0 bases and J 2 bases, leaving 8 bases between the germline ends. The CDR3 runs 14 residues. In germline, CDR1 is SGHTA, CDR2 FQGNSA. CDR3: CASSLAGAAYEQYF. The CDR3 region has the DNA TGTGCCAGCAGCTTAGCGGGGGCCGCCTACGAGCAGTACTTC.

The rearrangement links TRBV11-1 to TRBJ1-1, with D possibly matching TRBD1 (6 bases). The V and J ends lost 8 bases and 6 bases respectively, with 16 bases between them. Germline V gene data show CDR1 as SGHAT and CDR2 as FQDESV (reference sequence). The CDR3 loop spans 13 amino acids. The DNA for the CDR3 is TGTGCCAGCTCATTAACAGGGTTCGCTGAAGCTTTCTTT. Protein sequence: CASSLTGFAEAFF.

The rearrangement uses TRBV7-3 and TRBJ2-2; maybe TRBD2 (6 bases). V lost 5 bases and J lost 5, with 12 bases in between. From germline, CDR1 is SGHTA and CDR2 FQGTGA. The CDR3 runs 14 residues. The CDR3 coding sequence is TGTGCCAGCAGCCGTGGAGGGGATACCGGGGAGCTGTTTTTT. This gives the protein CASSRGGDTGELFF.

J is TRBJ1-2 and V is TRBV2; D unclear. Germline loops: CDR1 SNHLY, CDR2 FYNNEI. With 7 bases removed from V and 2 bases from J, the gap between germline ends came to 11 bases. This CDR3 spans 13 amino acids. In nucleotides, the CDR3 is TGTGCCAGCATTTTCGACACGAACTATGGCTACACCTTC. This sequence encodes CASIFDTNYGYTF. Drawing the rest from reference TRBV2 and TRBJ1-2, the complete variable domain is EPEVTQTPSHQVTQMGQEVILRCVPISNHLYFYWYRQILGQKVEFLVSFYNNEISEKSEIFDDQFSVERPDGSNFTLKIRSTKLEDSAMYFCASIFDTNYGYTFGSGTRLTVV.

This clone was seen just once. V usage is TRBV5-8 and J usage is TRBJ1-2, with a tentative D call TRBD1 (6 bases). This CDR3 region has 12 residues. The ends were cut back, 4 bases at V and 7 bases at J, with 11 bases in the middle. CDR1 is SGHTS, CDR2 YDEGEE, per germline. The CDR3 nucleotides are TGTGCCAGCAGCCTCCAGGGGTTTGGCTACACCTTC. This translates into CASSLQGFGYTF.

This chain joins TRBV6-1 and TRBJ1-1; 8 positions agree with TRBD1. The CDR3 is 16 amino acids. V shed 3 bases and J 2 bases; nucleotides not matched to a gene: 8. Per the germline V gene, CDR1 is MNHNS and CDR2 is SASEGT. The CDR3 is CASSDQGARGNTEAFF. CDR3 coding DNA: TGTGCCAGCAGTGACCAGGGGGCGAGGGGAAACACTGAAGCTTTCTTT.

This sequence joins TRBV6-2 or TRBV6-3 and TRBJ2-7; TRBD2 matches 8 bases. J was trimmed by 4 bases and V by 2 bases; bases with no gene match: 4. This CDR3 contains 14 residues. The germline V gene has CDR1 MNHEY and CDR2 SVGEGT. The DNA of the CDR3 is TGTGCCAGCAGTTACGCGGGGGGCGCGTACGAGCAGTACTTC. Its protein product is CASSYAGGAYEQYF.

The chain combines TRBV6-5 with TRBJ1-5; the D gene is possibly TRBD1 (6 bases). This CDR3 comprises 14 residues. The V gene lost 5 bases and the J gene lost 7 bases, with 15 bases spanning the gap. CDR1 is MNHEY, CDR2 SVGAGI, per germline. In nucleotides, the CDR3 is TGTGCCAGCAGTCACGGGGGGGCACACCAGCCCCAGCATTTT. Translated: CASSHGGAHQPQHF.

The genes are TRBV6-1 and TRBJ1-6, with a tentative D call TRBD1 (5 bases). V dropped 3 bases and J dropped 7 bases, with 7 bases sitting between them. CDR1 is MNHNS and CDR2 is SASEGT in the germline V gene. The CDR3 is 13 residues long. The CDR3 region has the DNA TGTGCCAGCAGTGATAGGGGAAATTCACCCCTCCACTTT. It is translated as CASSDRGNSPLHF.

The chain has TRBV12-5 and TRBJ2-7, with TRBD1 matching 7 bases. V lost 6 bases and J lost 2; bases outside the gene matches: 19. This CDR3 comprises 18 residues. CDR1 and CDR2 from the germline V gene are LGHNT and FRNRAP. The CDR3 spells CASGTTKGQSNSPYEQYF. Written as DNA, the CDR3 is TGTGCTAGTGGAACTACCAAGGGACAGTCTAATAGCCCCTACGAGCAGTACTTC. Complete variable domain (other parts from reference TRBV12-5 and TRBJ2-7): DARVTQTPRHKVTEMGQEVTMRCQPILGHNTVFWYRQTMMQGLELLAYFRNRAPLDDSGMPKDRFSAEMPDATLATLKIQPSEPRDSAVYFCASGTTKGQSNSPYEQYFGPGTRLTVT.

V and J are TRBV4-3 and TRBJ1-1, with TRBD1 identical over 7 bases. The CDR3 extends over 14 amino acids. V lost 3 bases, J lost 8 bases, and 9 bases stayed unmatched. Germline CDR1 LGHNA, CDR2 YSLEER. CDR3 residues: CASSQIQGMGEAFF. CDR3 DNA sequence: TGCGCCAGCAGCCAGATACAGGGGATGGGAGAAGCTTTCTTT.

This chain links TRBV6-4 with TRBJ2-3, with TRBD1 as a possible D gene (5 bases). Germline CDR1 and CDR2: MRHNA and SNTAGT. Deletions cut 5 bases from V and 6 bases from J, with 15 bases between. The CDR3 sequence is 14 residues long. The CDR3 protein is CASSRAGHTDTQYF. CDR3 sequence (DNA): TGTGCCAGCAGTCGGGCAGGGCACACGGATACGCAGTATTTT.

The chain couples TRBV5-6 to TRBJ2-2, with a weak D call TRBD1 (6 bases). V was pared by 4 bases and J by 4 bases, with 11 bases between. Germline V lookup: CDR1 SGHDT, CDR2 YYEEEE. The CDR3 length is 14 residues. The DNA for the CDR3 is TGTGCCAGCAGCCCTACAGGGCGCACCGGGGAGCTGTTTTTT. Amino acids: CASSPTGRTGELFF. Combining the CDR3 with reference TRBV5-6 and TRBJ2-2 gives the whole variable domain DAGVTQSPTHLIKTRGQQVTLRCSPKSGHDTVSWYQQALGQGPQFIFQYYEEEERQRGNFPDRFSGHQFPNYSSELNVNALLLGDSALYLCASSPTGRTGELFFGEGSRLTVL.

V and J are TRBV5-1 and TRBJ1-5; D is undetermined. The V and J ends lost 0 bases and 7 bases respectively, with 11 bases between them. The CDR3 length is 14 residues. From germline, CDR1 is SGHRS and CDR2 YFSETQ. CDR3 DNA: TGCGCCAGCAGCTTGGTGGGAGACGGGCAGCCCCAGCATTTT. Residues: CASSLVGDGQPQHF.

A single count supports this clone. The chain links TRBV6-2 or TRBV6-3 to TRBJ2-3; no clear D. Trimming took 5 bases from V and 5 from J, leaving 8 bases between them. Germline V gene data show CDR1 as MNHEY and CDR2 as SVGEGT. The length of the CDR3 is 12 residues. CDR3 sequence (DNA): TGTGCCAGCAGTGATCCCGGAGATACGCAGTATTTT. Protein product: CASSDPGDTQYF.

This chain connects TRBV19 to TRBJ2-1; 10 bases are a match to TRBD1. Germline loops: CDR1 LNHDA, CDR2 SQIVND (reference sequence). J was trimmed by 7 bases and V by 5 bases; bases with no gene match: 8. This CDR3 is 15 amino acids long. CDR3: CASSWGQGSDNEQFF. For the CDR3, the DNA is TGTGCCAGTAGTTGGGGACAGGGGTCGGATAATGAGCAGTTCTTC.